This T cell receptor (beta chain) was captured by sequencing in a study of blood T cell repertoires in COVID-19. Study overall: Acute and convalescent COVID-19 specimens originated in the United States, Italy and Spain.

Trimming removed 6 bases from V and 8 bases from J; junction bases left unmatched: 9. Germline V gene sequence: CDR1 SNHLY, CDR2 FYNNEI. The CDR3 covers 14 residues. Generated by immunoSEQ multiplex PCR, the TCRdb table keeps only in-frame clones and is missing some. Of around 140,000 clones listed, 85% to 90% were seen once; the top ten hold less than 2%. The rearrangement links TRBV2 to TRBJ2-1; 8 positions agree with TRBD2. This receptor was obtained from a woman aged 60-70 years with acute or convalescent COVID-19. Input material: peripheral blood. The CDR3 spells CASRKGLGGDEQFF. The CDR3 DNA is TGTGCCAGCAGAAAGGGACTAGGTGGCGATGAGCAGTTCTTC.